This T cell receptor beta chain was found in a study of patients and donors after allogeneic stem cell transplantation. TCRdb independently ran MiXCR on the RT-PCR reads; one entry per CDR3 protein. The sample yields 920,000 or so distinct CDR3 sequences, 18% seen once. The J segment lost 4 bases and the V segment lost 0 bases, leaving 8 bases of the junction unmatched. Germline loops: CDR1 LGHNA, CDR2 YNFKEQ. The CDR3 loop spans 16 amino acids. The sample holds a few counts of this clonotype. This receptor was obtained from a human donor who was either an allogeneic HSCT recipient or a stem cell or donor lymphocyte infusion donor (not recorded which). It is not recorded whose cells these are; they may come from a transplant donor. Sequencing input: blood, either unsorted or a sorted T cell fraction (not recorded which). This chain uses TRBV4-2 with TRBJ1-1; 7 bases agree with TRBD1. This CDR3 reads CASSQDLEGASTEAFF. The CDR3 nucleotides read TGTGCCAGCAGCCAAGATCTAGAGGGGGCGTCCACTGAAGCTTTCTTT.